A selection of T cell receptor beta chains follows, all from one sample in a study of brain T cells in children with intractable seizures. Method: immunoSEQ multiplex PCR; TCRdb's copy keeps in-frame clones and lacks some. The sample contains 60,000 to 65,000 clones, approximately 95% of which appear only once. The sample consisted of peripheral blood, taken at surgery. These receptors all stem from a boy younger than two with focal cortical dysplasia and intractable seizures. Both conserved end residues are part of each CDR3. D genes are given only for firm matches. A clone size is listed for some rows: how often the clone was seen (once, few, many), or a class if it is expanded.

v_gene: TRBV9; j_gene: TRBJ2-2; abundance: -; d_gene: TRBD1; len: 12; CDR3aa: CASRQGAGELFF; CDR3nt: TGTGCCAGCCGACAGGGGGCCGGGGAGCTGTTTTTT
v_gene: TRBV28; j_gene: TRBJ1-3; abundance: -; d_gene: TRBD1; len: 14; CDR3aa: CASSLGGTGNTIYF; CDR3nt: TGTGCCAGCAGCTTAGGGGGCACTGGAAACACCATATATTTT
v_gene: TRBV19; j_gene: TRBJ2-4; abundance: -; d_gene: -; len: 12; CDR3aa: CASSYGRDIQYF; CDR3nt: TGTGCCAGTAGCTACGGGCGGGACATTCAGTACTTC
v_gene: TRBV29-1; j_gene: TRBJ1-2; abundance: -; d_gene: -; len: 14; CDR3aa: CSVTRQPNPYGYTF; CDR3nt: TGCAGCGTTACCCGACAGCCGAACCCCTATGGCTACACCTTC
v_gene: TRBV5-6; j_gene: TRBJ1-6; abundance: once; d_gene: -; len: 15; CDR3aa: CASSRDKWKVSPLHF; CDR3nt: TGTGCCAGCAGTCGGGACAAGTGGAAGGTTTCACCCCTCCACTTT
v_gene: TRBV7-7; j_gene: TRBJ2-2; abundance: -; d_gene: -; len: 14; CDR3aa: CASSLDTNTGELFF; CDR3nt: TGTGCCAGCAGCTTAGACACGAACACCGGGGAGCTGTTTTTT
v_gene: TRBV12-3/TRBV12-4; j_gene: TRBJ2-5; abundance: -; d_gene: TRBD2; len: 13; CDR3aa: CATRTSGMETQYF; CDR3nt: TGTGCCACCCGGACTAGCGGGATGGAAACCCAGTACTTC
v_gene: TRBV25-1; j_gene: TRBJ2-2; abundance: -; d_gene: -; len: 13; CDR3aa: CASSELGTGELFF; CDR3nt: TGTGCCAGCAGTGAGCTGGGGACCGGGGAGCTGTTTTTT
v_gene: TRBV5-1; j_gene: TRBJ2-6; abundance: -; d_gene: TRBD1; len: 18; CDR3aa: CASSLGPGQGLGANVLTF; CDR3nt: TGCGCCAGCAGCTTGGGGCCGGGACAGGGGCTCGGGGCCAACGTCCTGACTTTC
v_gene: TRBV7-6; j_gene: TRBJ2-7; abundance: -; d_gene: -; len: 13; CDR3aa: CASSQGAGAEQYF; CDR3nt: TGTGCCAGCAGCCAAGGGGCTGGGGCCGAGCAGTACTTC
v_gene: TRBV5-8; j_gene: TRBJ2-1; abundance: -; d_gene: TRBD2; len: 13; CDR3aa: CALAWGGYNEQFF; CDR3nt: TGTGCCCTAGCTTGGGGGGGCTACAATGAGCAGTTCTTC
v_gene: TRBV28; j_gene: TRBJ2-7; abundance: -; d_gene: TRBD2; len: 16; CDR3aa: CAIRDPSGGPTYEQYF; CDR3nt: TGTGCCATCCGAGACCCTAGCGGGGGCCCAACCTACGAGCAGTACTTC
v_gene: TRBV3-1/TRBV3-2; j_gene: TRBJ1-2; abundance: -; d_gene: -; len: 16; CDR3aa: CASSQELKTASWGYTF; CDR3nt: TGTGCCAGCAGCCAAGAGCTTAAGACAGCCTCCTGGGGCTACACCTTC
v_gene: TRBV19; j_gene: TRBJ1-3; abundance: -; d_gene: -; len: 15; CDR3aa: CASSMDAAGGNTIYF; CDR3nt: TGTGCCAGTAGTATGGACGCCGCCGGTGGAAACACCATATATTTT
v_gene: TRBV3-1/TRBV3-2; j_gene: TRBJ1-2; abundance: -; d_gene: -; len: 13; CDR3aa: CASSQGRVLGYTF; CDR3nt: TGTGCCAGCAGCCAGGGAAGGGTCCTTGGCTACACCTTC
v_gene: TRBV5-3; j_gene: TRBJ2-7; abundance: -; d_gene: -; len: 17; CDR3aa: CARSLYRDTRGLYEQYF; CDR3nt: TGTGCCAGAAGCTTATACCGGGACACCAGGGGACTCTACGAGCAGTACTTC
v_gene: TRBV7-8; j_gene: TRBJ2-3; abundance: -; d_gene: TRBD2; len: 19; CDR3aa: CASSLDLGLAGGGADTQYF; CDR3nt: TGTGCCAGCAGCCTAGACCTTGGACTAGCGGGAGGGGGGGCAGATACGCAGTATTTT
v_gene: TRBV5-1; j_gene: TRBJ1-6; abundance: -; d_gene: TRBD1; len: 17; CDR3aa: CASSLAFEGASRSPLHF; CDR3nt: TGCGCCAGCAGCTTGGCCTTTGAGGGGGCTTCTCGGTCACCCCTCCACTTT
v_gene: TRBV18; j_gene: TRBJ1-1; abundance: -; d_gene: -; len: 13; CDR3aa: CASSPLSHTEAFF; CDR3nt: TGTGCCAGCTCACCGCTTTCACACACTGAAGCTTTCTTT
v_gene: TRBV14; j_gene: TRBJ1-4; abundance: -; d_gene: -; len: 13; CDR3aa: CASSPGPFEKLFF; CDR3nt: TGTGCCAGCAGCCCCGGGCCTTTTGAAAAACTGTTTTTT
v_gene: TRBV4-2; j_gene: TRBJ2-1; abundance: -; d_gene: TRBD2; len: 16; CDR3aa: CASSQGSSGGHNEQFF; CDR3nt: TGTGCCAGCAGCCAAGGATCTTCGGGAGGTCATAATGAGCAGTTCTTC
v_gene: TRBV2; j_gene: TRBJ1-3; abundance: -; d_gene: -; len: 15; CDR3aa: CASRADSPSGNTIYF; CDR3nt: TGTGCCAGCAGGGCAGACAGCCCGTCTGGAAACACCATATATTTT
v_gene: TRBV11-2; j_gene: TRBJ1-3; abundance: -; d_gene: -; len: 15; CDR3aa: CASSLGQGAGNTIYF; CDR3nt: TGTGCCAGCAGCTTAGGTCAGGGAGCTGGAAACACCATATATTTT